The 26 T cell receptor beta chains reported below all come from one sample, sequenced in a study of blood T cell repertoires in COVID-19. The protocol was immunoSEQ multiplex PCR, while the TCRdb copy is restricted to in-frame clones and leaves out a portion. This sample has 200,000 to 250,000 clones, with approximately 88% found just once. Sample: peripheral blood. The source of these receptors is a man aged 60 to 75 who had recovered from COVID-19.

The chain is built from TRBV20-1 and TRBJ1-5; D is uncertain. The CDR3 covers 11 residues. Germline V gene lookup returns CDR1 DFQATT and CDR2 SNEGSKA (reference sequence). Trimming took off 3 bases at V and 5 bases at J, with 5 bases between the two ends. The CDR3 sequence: CSARADQPQHF. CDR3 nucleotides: TGCAGTGCTAGGGCAGATCAGCCCCAGCATTTT.

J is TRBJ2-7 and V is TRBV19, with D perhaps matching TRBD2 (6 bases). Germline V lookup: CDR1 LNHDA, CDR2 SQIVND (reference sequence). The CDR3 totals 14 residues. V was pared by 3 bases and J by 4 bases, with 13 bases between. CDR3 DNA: TGTGCCAGTAGTATCGTAGGGCGGGAATACGAGCAGTACTTC. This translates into CASSIVGREYEQYF.

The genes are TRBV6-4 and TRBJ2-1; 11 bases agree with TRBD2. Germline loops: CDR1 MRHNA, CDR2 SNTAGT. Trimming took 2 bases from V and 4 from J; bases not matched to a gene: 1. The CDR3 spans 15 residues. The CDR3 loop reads CASSDVAGGYNEQFF. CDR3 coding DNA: TGTGCCAGCAGTGACGTAGCGGGAGGGTACAATGAGCAGTTCTTC.

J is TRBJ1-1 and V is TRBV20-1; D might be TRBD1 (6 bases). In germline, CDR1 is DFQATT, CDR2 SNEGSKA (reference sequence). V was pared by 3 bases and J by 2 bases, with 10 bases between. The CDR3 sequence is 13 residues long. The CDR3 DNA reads TGCAGTGCTAGTAGGGGGATTAACACTGAAGCTTTCTTT. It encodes CSASRGINTEAFF.

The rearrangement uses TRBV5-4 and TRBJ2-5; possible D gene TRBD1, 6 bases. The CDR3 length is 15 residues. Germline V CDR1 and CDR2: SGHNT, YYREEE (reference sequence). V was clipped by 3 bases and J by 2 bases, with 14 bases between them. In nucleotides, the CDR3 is TGTGCCAGCAGCTCCGGGACAACAATACAAGAGACCCAGTACTTC. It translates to CASSSGTTIQETQYF.

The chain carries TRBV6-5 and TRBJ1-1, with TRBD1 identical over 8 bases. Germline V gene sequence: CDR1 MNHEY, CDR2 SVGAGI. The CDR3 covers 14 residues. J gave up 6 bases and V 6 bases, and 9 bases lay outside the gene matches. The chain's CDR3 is CASRADRVVSEAFF. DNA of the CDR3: TGTGCCAGCAGAGCGGACAGGGTAGTCTCTGAAGCTTTCTTT.

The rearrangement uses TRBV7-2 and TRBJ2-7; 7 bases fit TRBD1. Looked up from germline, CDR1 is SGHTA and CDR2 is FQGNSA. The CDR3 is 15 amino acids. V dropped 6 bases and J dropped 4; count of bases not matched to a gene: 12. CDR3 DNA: TGTGCCAGCAGTCTATCCGGGACAGATCCTTACGAGCAGTACTTC. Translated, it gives CASSLSGTDPYEQYF.

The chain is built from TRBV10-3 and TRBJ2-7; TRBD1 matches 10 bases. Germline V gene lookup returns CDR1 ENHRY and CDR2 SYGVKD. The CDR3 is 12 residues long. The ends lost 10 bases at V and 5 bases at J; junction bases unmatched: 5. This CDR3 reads CATRQGANEQYF. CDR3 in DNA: TGTGCCACTCGACAGGGGGCGAACGAGCAGTACTTC.

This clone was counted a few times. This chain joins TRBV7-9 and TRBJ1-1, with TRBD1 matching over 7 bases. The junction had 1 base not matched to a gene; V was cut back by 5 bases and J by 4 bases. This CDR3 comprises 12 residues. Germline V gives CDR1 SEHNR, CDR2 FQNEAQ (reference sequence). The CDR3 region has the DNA TGTGCCAGCAGCCAGGGGGTCACTGAAGCTTTCTTT. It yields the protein CASSQGVTEAFF.

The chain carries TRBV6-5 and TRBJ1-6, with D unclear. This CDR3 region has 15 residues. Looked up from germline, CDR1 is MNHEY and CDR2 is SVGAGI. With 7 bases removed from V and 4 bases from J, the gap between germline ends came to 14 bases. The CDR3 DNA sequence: TGTGCCAGCACCCTCCGGCGGCAGTATAATTCACCCCTCCACTTT. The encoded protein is CASTLRRQYNSPLHF.

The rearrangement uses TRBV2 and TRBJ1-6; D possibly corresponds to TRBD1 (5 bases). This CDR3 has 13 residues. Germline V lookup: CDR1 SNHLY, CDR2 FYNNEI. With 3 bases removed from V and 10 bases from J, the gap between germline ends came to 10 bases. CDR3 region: CASSEQGGSPLHF. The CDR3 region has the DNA TGTGCCAGCAGTGAGCAGGGAGGGTCACCCCTCCACTTT.

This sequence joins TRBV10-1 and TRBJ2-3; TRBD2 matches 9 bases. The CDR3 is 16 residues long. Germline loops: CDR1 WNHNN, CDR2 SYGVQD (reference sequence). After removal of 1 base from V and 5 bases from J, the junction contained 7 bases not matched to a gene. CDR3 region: CASSELRGGRVDTQYF. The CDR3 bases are TGCGCCAGCAGTGAGTTGCGGGGGGGCAGGGTAGATACGCAGTATTTT.

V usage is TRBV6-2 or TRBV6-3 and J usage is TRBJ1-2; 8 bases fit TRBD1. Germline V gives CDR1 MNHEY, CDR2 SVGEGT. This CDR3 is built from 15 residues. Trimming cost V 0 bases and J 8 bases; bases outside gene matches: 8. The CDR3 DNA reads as TGTGCCAGCAGTTACTCGGTGACAGGGGTGGTCGGCTACACCTTC. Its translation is CASSYSVTGVVGYTF.

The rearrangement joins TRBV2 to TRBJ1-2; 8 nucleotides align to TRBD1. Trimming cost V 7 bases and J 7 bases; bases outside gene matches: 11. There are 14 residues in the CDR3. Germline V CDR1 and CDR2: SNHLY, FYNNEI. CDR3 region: CASILDRGEGGYTF. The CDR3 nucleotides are TGTGCCAGCATCCTCGACAGGGGCGAGGGTGGCTACACCTTC.

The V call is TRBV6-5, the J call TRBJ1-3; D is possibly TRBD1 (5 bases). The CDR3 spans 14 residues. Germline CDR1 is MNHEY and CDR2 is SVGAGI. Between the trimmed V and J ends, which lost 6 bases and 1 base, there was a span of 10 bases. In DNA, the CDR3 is TGTGCCAGCAGAGCAGGGTTTTCTGGAAACACCATATATTTT. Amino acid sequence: CASRAGFSGNTIYF.

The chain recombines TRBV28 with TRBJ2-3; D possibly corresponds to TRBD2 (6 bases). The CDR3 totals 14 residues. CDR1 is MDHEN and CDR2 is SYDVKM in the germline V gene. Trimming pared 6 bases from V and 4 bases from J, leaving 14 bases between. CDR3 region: CASSPAGLADTQYF. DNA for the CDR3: TGTGCCAGCAGCCCCGCGGGGCTTGCAGATACGCAGTATTTT. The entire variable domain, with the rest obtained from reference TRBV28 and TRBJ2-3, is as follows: DVKVTQSSRYLVKRTGEKVFLECVQDMDHENMFWYRQDPGLGLRLIYFSYDVKMKEKGDIPEGYSVSREKKERFSLILESASTNQTSMYLCASSPAGLADTQYFGPGTRLTVL.

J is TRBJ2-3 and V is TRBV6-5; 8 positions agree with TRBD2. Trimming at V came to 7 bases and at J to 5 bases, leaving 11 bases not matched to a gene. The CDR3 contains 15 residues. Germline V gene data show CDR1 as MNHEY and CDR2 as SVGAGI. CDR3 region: CASKRGGALGDTQYF. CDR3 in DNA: TGTGCCAGCAAACGGGGGGGGGCCTTAGGAGATACGCAGTATTTT.

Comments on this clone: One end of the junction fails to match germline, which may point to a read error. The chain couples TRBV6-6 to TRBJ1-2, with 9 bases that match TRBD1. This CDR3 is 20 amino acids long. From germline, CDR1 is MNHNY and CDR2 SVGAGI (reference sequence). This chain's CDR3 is CASSHLGPRPLDRGDYAYTF. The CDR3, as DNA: TGTGCCAGCAGCCATCTCGGCCCGAGACCACTCGACAGGGGGGATTATGCCTACACCTTC.

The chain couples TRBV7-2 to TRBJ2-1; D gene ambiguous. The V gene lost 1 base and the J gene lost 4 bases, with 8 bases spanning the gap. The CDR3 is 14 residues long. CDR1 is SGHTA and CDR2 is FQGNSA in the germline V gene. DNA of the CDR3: TGTGCCAGCAGCTTAGTTAGAGCTTACAATGAGCAGTTCTTC. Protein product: CASSLVRAYNEQFF.

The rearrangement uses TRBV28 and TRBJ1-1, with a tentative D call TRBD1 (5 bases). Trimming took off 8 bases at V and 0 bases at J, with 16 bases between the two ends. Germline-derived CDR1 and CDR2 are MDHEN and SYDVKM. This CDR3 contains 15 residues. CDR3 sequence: CASLGGIGLNTEAFF. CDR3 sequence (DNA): TGTGCCAGCCTGGGGGGTATCGGCCTGAACACTGAAGCTTTCTTT.

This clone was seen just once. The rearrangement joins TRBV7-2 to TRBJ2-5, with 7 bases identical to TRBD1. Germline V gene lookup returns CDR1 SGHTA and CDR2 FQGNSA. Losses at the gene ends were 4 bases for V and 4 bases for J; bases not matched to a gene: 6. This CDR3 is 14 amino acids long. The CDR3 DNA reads TGTGCCAGCAGCTCCGGACAGGCCCGAGAGACCCAGTACTTC. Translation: CASSSGQARETQYF.

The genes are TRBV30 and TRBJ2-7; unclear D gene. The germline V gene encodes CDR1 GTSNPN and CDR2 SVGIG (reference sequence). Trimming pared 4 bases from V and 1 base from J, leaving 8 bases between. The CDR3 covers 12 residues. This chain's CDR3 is CAWTAGSYEQYF. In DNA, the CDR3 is TGTGCCTGGACAGCAGGATCCTACGAGCAGTACTTC.

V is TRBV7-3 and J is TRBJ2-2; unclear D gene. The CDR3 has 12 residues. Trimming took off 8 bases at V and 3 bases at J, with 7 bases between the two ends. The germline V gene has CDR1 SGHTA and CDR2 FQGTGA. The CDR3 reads CASGQHTGELFF. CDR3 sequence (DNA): TGTGCCAGCGGGCAACACACCGGGGAGCTGTTTTTT.

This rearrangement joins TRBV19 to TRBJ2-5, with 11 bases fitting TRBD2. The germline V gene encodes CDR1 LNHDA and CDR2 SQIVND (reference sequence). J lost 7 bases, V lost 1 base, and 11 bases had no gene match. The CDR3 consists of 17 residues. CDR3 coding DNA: TGTGCCAGTAGTATAGTTGCCGGGACTAGCGGACGAGCGACCCAGTACTTC. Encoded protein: CASSIVAGTSGRATQYF.

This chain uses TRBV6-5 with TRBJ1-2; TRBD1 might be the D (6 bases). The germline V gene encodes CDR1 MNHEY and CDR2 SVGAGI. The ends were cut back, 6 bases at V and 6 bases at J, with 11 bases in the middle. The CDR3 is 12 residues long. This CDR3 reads CASSTGSDGYTF. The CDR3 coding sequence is TGTGCCAGCAGCACAGGGTCCGATGGCTACACCTTC.

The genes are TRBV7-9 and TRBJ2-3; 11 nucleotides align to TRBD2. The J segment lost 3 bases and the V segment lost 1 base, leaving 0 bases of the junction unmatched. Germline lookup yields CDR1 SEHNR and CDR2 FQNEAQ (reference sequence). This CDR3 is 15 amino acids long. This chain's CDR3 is CASSLGTSGTDTQYF. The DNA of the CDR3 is TGTGCCAGCAGCTTAGGGACTAGCGGGACAGATACGCAGTATTTT.